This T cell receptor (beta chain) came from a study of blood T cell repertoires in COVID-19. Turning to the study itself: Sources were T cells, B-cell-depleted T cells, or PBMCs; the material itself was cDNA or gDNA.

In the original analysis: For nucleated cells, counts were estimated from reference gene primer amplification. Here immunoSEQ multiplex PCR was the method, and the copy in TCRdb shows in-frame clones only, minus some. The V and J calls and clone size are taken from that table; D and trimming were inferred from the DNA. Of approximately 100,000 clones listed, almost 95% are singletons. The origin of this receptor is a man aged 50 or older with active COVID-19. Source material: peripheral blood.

The CDR3 nucleotides read TGTGCCAGCAGTTACGGGAGCAACAAAAACATTCAGTACTTC. Translated, it gives CASSYGSNKNIQYF. The chain links TRBV6-2 or TRBV6-3 to TRBJ2-4; D possibly corresponds to TRBD2 (5 bases). CDR3 length equals 14 residues. CDR1 and CDR2 (germline): MNHEY, SVGEGT. Trimming pared 2 bases from V and 3 bases from J, leaving 8 bases between.